One sample yielded the 14 T cell receptor beta chains listed below, sequenced in a study of PD-1 blockade in classical Hodgkin lymphoma. Using immunoSEQ multiplex PCR, the repertoire was profiled, and TCRdb retains in-frame clones only, with some absent. The table includes fewer than 40,000 clones, roughly 90% detected once. Time point indicated: newly diagnosed, previously untreated cHL patient sample. From thawed PBMCs, CD4+ T cells were purified using magnetic negative selection. The sample taken for sequencing was CD4+ T cells from blood. These receptors came from a human donor with classical Hodgkin lymphoma.

The chain uses TRBV5-1 and TRBJ1-6, with D maybe TRBD1 (5 bases). CDR3 length: 15 amino acids. The germline gives CDR1 SGHRS, CDR2 YFSETQ. V was cut by 2 bases and J by 5 bases, with 11 bases left in between. The DNA of the CDR3 is TGCGCCAGCAGCTTCGGGGCAGGGAATAATTCACCCCTCCACTTT. Encoded protein: CASSFGAGNNSPLHF.

The V and J genes are TRBV7-2 and TRBJ1-1; 7 bases match TRBD1. With 4 bases clipped from V and 0 bases from J, the junction kept 5 bases outside the gene matches. Germline values: CDR1 SGHTA, CDR2 FQGNSA. The CDR3 covers 15 residues. This CDR3 is CASSSWTGMNTEAFF. The DNA of the CDR3 is TGTGCCAGCAGCTCTTGGACAGGAATGAACACTGAAGCTTTCTTT.

V usage is TRBV28 and J usage is TRBJ1-1, with TRBD1 as a possible D gene (5 bases). V lost 2 bases and J 4 bases, leaving 14 bases between the germline ends. Germline lookup yields CDR1 MDHEN and CDR2 SYDVKM. The CDR3 spans 15 residues. The CDR3 nucleotides read TGTGCCAGCAGTTTAGGGGGGATGGGTTCCACTGAAGCTTTCTTT. It yields the protein CASSLGGMGSTEAFF.

The chain employs TRBV7-9 and TRBJ1-2; no definite D call. V gave up 1 base and J gave up 4 bases, with 13 bases separating them. The CDR3 is 15 residues long. Per germline, CDR1 SEHNR and CDR2 FQNEAQ (reference sequence). In nucleotides, the CDR3 is TGTGCCAGCAGCTTAGGTCCTATAACCTTCTATGGCTACACCTTC. It is translated as CASSLGPITFYGYTF.

The chain has TRBV10-3 and TRBJ1-5; D not certain. CDR1 is ENHRY and CDR2 is SYGVKD in the germline V gene. V was shortened by 2 bases and J by 5 bases, with 10 bases between the two germline ends. The CDR3 consists of 14 residues. In DNA form, the CDR3 reads TGTGCCATCAGTGAGAATCCACGAGATCAGCCCCAGCATTTT. This gives the protein CAISENPRDQPQHF.

This chain joins TRBV28 and TRBJ1-1; D might be TRBD1 (6 bases). The germline CDR1 and CDR2 sequences are MDHEN and SYDVKM. The V end was cut by 1 base, the J end by 4 bases, with 13 bases between. The CDR3 covers 15 residues. The CDR3: CASSLYRGARTEAFF. The CDR3 DNA sequence: TGTGCCAGCAGTTTATATCGGGGGGCGCGCACTGAAGCTTTCTTT.

The chain is built from TRBV7-2 and TRBJ1-2, with D maybe TRBD1 (5 bases). The CDR3 is 13 amino acids. V lost 1 base to trimming and J lost 8 bases, with 11 bases between them. Germline V gene lookup returns CDR1 SGHTA and CDR2 FQGNSA. Written as DNA, the CDR3 is TGTGCCAGCAGCTTAGAACCAGGGAAAGGCTACACCTTC. Translating it yields CASSLEPGKGYTF.

The CDR3 DNA follows: TGTGCCAGCAGCTCGGGGGGGCAGATTAACTATGGCTACACCTTC. Its protein is CASSSGGQINYGYTF. This chain connects TRBV5-4 to TRBJ1-2; weak D call: TRBD1 (6 bases). V gave up 3 bases and J gave up 1 base, with 13 bases separating them. The CDR3 runs 15 residues. The germline CDR1 and CDR2 sequences are SGHNT and YYREEE (reference sequence).

CDR3 DNA: TGTGCCAGCAGTTGGCGTCGGGGTGACGCTGAAGCTTTCTTT. Its translation: CASSWRRGDAEAFF. J is TRBJ1-1 and V is TRBV6-9; no definite D call. The V gene's germline CDR1 is MNHGY and CDR2 SVAAGI. The CDR3 loop spans 14 amino acids. Trimming took off 4 bases at V and 6 bases at J, with 15 bases between the two ends.

This chain connects TRBV6-5 to TRBJ1-2; D perhaps matches TRBD1 (5 bases). Germline V lookup: CDR1 MNHEY, CDR2 SVGAGI. The CDR3 runs 14 residues. The V and J ends lost 6 bases and 3 bases respectively, with 14 bases between them. This chain's CDR3 is CASSPTGLHYGYTF. CDR3 in DNA: TGTGCCAGCAGCCCAACGGGACTTCACTATGGCTACACCTTC.

The chain combines TRBV7-2 with TRBJ1-1, with D unresolved. CDR1 is SGHTA and CDR2 is FQGNSA in the germline V gene. The CDR3 length is 13 residues. Trimming cost V 5 bases and J 5 bases, with 12 bases left between them. This CDR3 is CASSTYERTEAFF. The DNA for the CDR3 is TGTGCCAGCAGCACTTACGAGAGGACTGAAGCTTTCTTT.

J is TRBJ2-5 and V is TRBV7-9; 11 bases agree with TRBD2. The CDR3 sequence is 18 residues long. After removal of 5 bases from V and 5 bases from J, the junction contained 16 bases not matched to a gene. The germline V gene encodes CDR1 SEHNR and CDR2 FQNEAQ (reference sequence). This CDR3 is CASSPVVSTSGGGETQYF. The CDR3 bases are TGTGCCAGCAGCCCGGTCGTCTCCACTAGCGGGGGTGGGGAGACCCAGTACTTC. Complete variable domain (other parts from reference TRBV7-9 and TRBJ2-5): DTGVSQNPRHKITKRGQNVTFRCDPISEHNRLYWYRQTLGQGPEFLTYFQNEAQLEKSRLLSDRFSAERPKGSFSTLEIQRTEQGDSAMYLCASSPVVSTSGGGETQYFGPGTRLLVL.

V is TRBV29-1 and J is TRBJ2-6, with TRBD2 matching over 7 bases. The CDR3 covers 15 residues. Unmatched junction bases numbered 5, after V lost 6 bases and J lost 0 bases. Germline V lookup: CDR1 SQVTM, CDR2 ANQGSEA. CDR3 nucleotide sequence: TGCAGCGTGGGACTACCAATCTCTGGGGCCAACGTCCTGACTTTC. Translating it yields CSVGLPISGANVLTF.

V usage is TRBV19 and J usage is TRBJ2-3, with 7 bases identical to TRBD1. The ends lost 6 bases at V and 0 bases at J; junction bases unmatched: 3. CDR1 and CDR2 from the germline V gene are LNHDA and SQIVND (reference sequence). The length of the CDR3 is 14 residues. CDR3 loop: CASSRGQSTDTQYF. The CDR3 DNA reads TGTGCCAGTAGCCGGGGACAGAGCACAGATACGCAGTATTTT. The whole variable domain, remainder taken from reference TRBV19 and TRBJ2-3, is DGGITQSPKYLFRKEGQNVTLSCEQNLNHDAMYWYRQDPGQGLRLIYYSQIVNDFQKGDIAEGYSVSREKKESFPLTVTSAQKNPTAFYLCASSRGQSTDTQYFGPGTRLTVL.